This TCR beta chain was identified during a study of blood T cell repertoires in COVID-19. Study overall: Sites in the United States, Italy and Spain provided acute and convalescent COVID-19 samples. From T cells, B-cell-depleted T cells, or PBMCs came the material, which was cDNA or gDNA.

The CDR3 totals 15 residues. The V end was cut by 5 bases, the J end by 3 bases, with 14 bases between. Per the germline V gene, CDR1 is MNHEY and CDR2 is SVGAGI. In the authors' methods: By means of reference gene primer amplification, nucleated cell counts were estimated. Assay: immunoSEQ multiplex PCR; the TCRdb copy retains only in-frame clones and omits some. That table is the source of V, J and clone size, and D and trimming were worked out from the DNA. The table lists tens of thousands of clones, approximately 90% of them singletons. Sample: peripheral blood. The chain uses TRBV6-5 and TRBJ1-5, with D possibly TRBD1 on 5 matching bases. This receptor was identified in a woman aged 60 to 75 with active COVID-19. The CDR3 sequence: CASSPTGGSNQPQHF. The CDR3 DNA sequence: TGTGCCAGCAGTCCGACGGGGGGGTCCAATCAGCCCCAGCATTTT.